This is a list of T cell receptor beta chains from one sample in a study of blood T cell repertoires in COVID-19. Sequencing was performed with immunoSEQ multiplex PCR; in TCRdb, only in-frame clones are kept and a portion is missing. The sample includes tens of thousands of clones, approximately 87% of them seen just once. Sequenced sample: peripheral blood. These receptors were collected from a woman aged 60-75 years with COVID-19, enrolled during active disease. CDR3s include the opening cysteine and the closing phenylalanine or tryptophan. A D gene is named only where the DNA matches it firmly. Rows may omit the clone size; those that give it use once, few, many or a size class.

14	.	TRBV27	.	TRBJ2-7	TGTGCCAGCAGTTTAAAAGGGGCTGATTACGAGCAGTACTTC	CASSLKGADYEQYF
17	.	TRBV5-8	.	TRBJ2-1	TGTGCCAGCAGCTTGGCCAACTTCGCCAGGGGATACAATGAGCAGTTCTTC	CASSLANFARGYNEQFF
17	.	TRBV28	.	TRBJ1-2	TGTGCCAGCAGTCATCCACGGGGGGAAATAGCTAACTATGGCTACACCTTC	CASSHPRGEIANYGYTF
14	TRBD2	TRBV5-1	.	TRBJ2-3	TGCGCCAGTCATAGCGGGATCGGCACAGATACGCAGTATTTT	CASHSGIGTDTQYF
16	.	TRBV5-4	.	TRBJ1-3	TGTGCCAGCAGCCCCGGAGGGGTAAACTCTGGAAACACCATATATTTT	CASSPGGVNSGNTIYF
14	TRBD1	TRBV28	.	TRBJ2-7	TGTGCCAGCAGCCCTTCACGGGACAGCTACGAGCAGTACTTC	CASSPSRDSYEQYF
19	.	TRBV23-1	once	TRBJ1-6	TGCGCCAGCAGTCAATTCCCCAGGGCGGTCCCCCAAGAGATCTCACCCCTCCACTTT	CASSQFPRAVPQEISPLHF
15	TRBD1	TRBV3-1/TRBV3-2	.	TRBJ1-4	TGTGCCAGCAGACCTCCGGGACAGTATAATGAAAAACTGTTTTTT	CASRPPGQYNEKLFF
15	.	TRBV28	.	TRBJ2-5	TGTGCCAGCAGTTCACCCCGGAGTCCCCAAGAGACCCAGTACTTC	CASSSPRSPQETQYF
14	.	TRBV24-1	.	TRBJ1-1	TGTGCCACCAGGGGGAACGGAGGCTCCCTTGAAGCTTTCTTT	CATRGNGGSLEAFF
15	TRBD1	TRBV4-2	.	TRBJ2-7	TGTGCCAGCAGCCAAGCCTGGGACAGGTCCTACGAGCAGTACTTC	CASSQAWDRSYEQYF
16	TRBD1	TRBV7-9	.	TRBJ2-7	TGTGCCAGCAGCCCTAGGGCCGGACAGGGCTCCTACGAGCAGTACTTC	CASSPRAGQGSYEQYF
16	TRBD2	TRBV28	.	TRBJ2-5	TGTGCCAGCACCCCCATAGAAAGCGGGGGAGGAGAGACCCAGTACTTC	CASTPIESGGGETQYF
13	TRBD1	TRBV29-1	few	TRBJ2-7	TGCAGCGTTGAAGAAGGGACAGGGGTCGAGCAGTACTTC	CSVEEGTGVEQYF
15	.	TRBV28	once	TRBJ2-1	TGTGCCAGCACGGTCCGGGTGGGCTCCTACAATGAGCAGTTCTTC	CASTVRVGSYNEQFF
14	TRBD2	TRBV29-1	.	TRBJ2-7	TGCAGCGTTGAAGGTGGACTAGGAACCTACGAGCAGTACTTC	CSVEGGLGTYEQYF
14	TRBD1	TRBV7-8	.	TRBJ2-2	TGTGCCAGCAGCGCGAGGAACAGGGGCGGGGAGCTGTTTTTT	CASSARNRGGELFF
12	.	TRBV12-3/TRBV12-4	.	TRBJ2-7	TGTGCCAGCAGTTTGGGGGGGCGCGAGCAGTACTTC	CASSLGGREQYF
13	.	TRBV11-3	.	TRBJ1-1	TGTGCCAGCAGCTTAGACGGAGCAGGGGTAGCTTTCTTT	CASSLDGAGVAFF
15	TRBD2	TRBV6-4	.	TRBJ2-1	TGTGCCAGCAGTGACCAAGCGGGAGGGTTAAATGAGCAGTTCTTC	CASSDQAGGLNEQFF
15	TRBD2	TRBV6-5	.	TRBJ2-2	TGTGCCAGCAGTTACTCACTAGCGGTCACCGGGGAGCTGTTTTTT	CASSYSLAVTGELFF
14	TRBD1	TRBV6-5	.	TRBJ2-7	TGTGCCAGCAGGCGGGACAGGGGAACCTACGAGCAGTACTTC	CASRRDRGTYEQYF
13	.	TRBV5-6	once	TRBJ2-5	TGTGCCAGCAGCTCTCGACGGGCGGGGACCCAGTACTTC	CASSSRRAGTQYF
15	.	TRBV11-2	.	TRBJ2-7	TGTGCCAGCAGCTTAGTTGAAGGGGCTCCCTACGAGCAGTACTTC	CASSLVEGAPYEQYF
13	.	TRBV27	few	TRBJ2-7	TGTGCCAGCAGTTTAGGGCAGCTCTACGAGCAGTACTTC	CASSLGQLYEQYF
16	TRBD1	TRBV18	.	TRBJ2-7	TGTGCCAGCTCTTCAACACGGAAGGACAGGGCCCACGAGCAGTACTTC	CASSSTRKDRAHEQYF
15	.	TRBV6-5	.	TRBJ1-2	TGTGCCAGTCATCGAGGAGGTGGGATTAACTATGGCTACACCTTC	CASHRGGGINYGYTF
16	.	TRBV27	.	TRBJ2-1	TGTGCCAGCTTAAGGGTAGGGGCGAGCTCCTACAATGAGCAGTTCTTC	CASLRVGASSYNEQFF
15	.	TRBV27	.	TRBJ2-1	TGTGCCAGCAGTTTCTACCCCCCGACTAGCAATGAGCAGTTCTTC	CASSFYPPTSNEQFF
15	TRBD1	TRBV27	.	TRBJ2-7	TGTGCCAGCAGTTCATCCGGGACAGGGATCTACGAGCAGTACTTC	CASSSSGTGIYEQYF
14	TRBD1	TRBV6-1	.	TRBJ1-2	TGTGCCAGCAGTGAGGGACAGGGTTCAGCGGGCTACACCTTC	CASSEGQGSAGYTF
16	TRBD2	TRBV24-1	.	TRBJ2-1	TGTGCCACCAGTGATTTTCCCAGCGGGAGGTTTAATGAGCAGTTCTTC	CATSDFPSGRFNEQFF
14	.	TRBV5-6	.	TRBJ1-1	TGTGCCAGCAGCTTTCTTGGCATGAACACTGAAGCTTTCTTT	CASSFLGMNTEAFF
13	TRBD1	TRBV29-1	.	TRBJ1-1	TGCAGCGTCGGACAGGGGGGAAACACTGAAGCTTTCTTT	CSVGQGGNTEAFF
15	.	TRBV10-3	.	TRBJ1-6	TGTGCCATCAGTGGACAGAGCTCCTATAATTCACCCCTCCACTTT	CAISGQSSYNSPLHF
15	TRBD1	TRBV28	.	TRBJ1-1	TGTGCCAGCAGTTTGTTCCAGGGGGATGCCACTGAAGCTTTCTTT	CASSLFQGDATEAFF
14	TRBD1	TRBV7-3	.	TRBJ2-7	TGTGCCAGCAGCCTACAGGGGCCCGGTCGGGAGCAGTACTTC	CASSLQGPGREQYF
15	.	TRBV28	.	TRBJ1-6	TGTGCCAGCAGTTTATTGGGACAAGATAATTCACCCCTCCACTTT	CASSLLGQDNSPLHF
14	TRBD1	TRBV5-1	.	TRBJ1-2	TGCGCCAGCAGCACAGCCGGGACAGGGCATGGCTACACCTTC	CASSTAGTGHGYTF
11	.	TRBV7-9	once	TRBJ2-4	TGTGCCAGCAGCTCGTCGGACATTCAGTACTTC	CASSSSDIQYF
16	TRBD1	TRBV28	.	TRBJ1-5	TGTGCCAGCAGTTTGTCTGACAGGGGGCGCGTTCAGCCCCAGCATTTT	CASSLSDRGRVQPQHF
16	.	TRBV19	.	TRBJ2-2	TGTGCCAGTAGCCTCCTAGGCACCTCGAACACCGGGGAGCTGTTTTTT	CASSLLGTSNTGELFF